The 32 T cell receptor beta chains given below trace back to one sample, sequenced in a study of T-cell memory formation after mild COVID-19. In TCRdb, the 5' RACE reads were re-called with MiXCR into one record per CDR3 protein. The sample has 40,000 to 60,000 distinct CDR3 sequences, roughly a quarter seen once; the top ten hold about 45%. Sequencing was done on a sample of PBMCs or a T cell subset sorted from them (not recorded which). Receptor source: a man between 18 and 29 years old who had mild COVID-19 (a few samples of this study predate the infection). Cell type and time point are not known.

This clonotype was counted at least ten times. This chain joins TRBV27 and TRBJ2-7; weak D call: TRBD2 (6 bases). This CDR3 comprises 14 residues. The V and J ends lost 8 bases and 0 bases respectively, with 14 bases between them. CDR1 and CDR2 from the germline V gene are MNHEY and SMNVEV (reference sequence). The CDR3 DNA follows: TGTGCCAGCCGGGGGACGTGGGACTCCTACGAGCAGTACTTC. Translation: CASRGTWDSYEQYF.

The rearrangement uses TRBV28 and TRBJ2-3; weak D call: TRBD2 (7 bases). The V gene's germline CDR1 is MDHEN and CDR2 SYDVKM. The CDR3 sequence is 17 residues long. V lost 1 base and J 3 bases, leaving 17 bases between the germline ends. In DNA form, the CDR3 reads TGTGCCAGCAGTTTATCGGGGGCGGGGGTCTGGACAGATACGCAGTATTTT. This translates into CASSLSGAGVWTDTQYF. Using reference TRBV28 and TRBJ2-3 for the parts outside the CDR3, the full variable domain is DVKVTQSSRYLVKRTGEKVFLECVQDMDHENMFWYRQDPGLGLRLIYFSYDVKMKEKGDIPEGYSVSREKKERFSLILESASTNQTSMYLCASSLSGAGVWTDTQYFGPGTRLTVL.

This clonotype was observed a handful of times. CDR3 in amino acids: CASSLIGIHNEQFF. The CDR3 DNA sequence: TGTGCCAGCAGTTTGATCGGGATCCACAATGAGCAGTTCTTC. V and J are TRBV28 and TRBJ2-1; tentatively, D is TRBD2 (5 bases). The V gene lost 3 bases and the J gene lost 5 bases, with 11 bases spanning the gap. Germline V lookup: CDR1 MDHEN, CDR2 SYDVKM. The CDR3 runs 14 residues.

J is TRBJ2-3 and V is TRBV5-1; no clear D. Trimming shortened V by 1 base and J by 2 bases, and 14 bases separated the two germline ends. Germline CDR1 SGHRS, CDR2 YFSETQ. The CDR3 contains 16 residues. The CDR3 loop reads CASSLLPGVITDTQYF. CDR3 bases: TGCGCCAGCAGCTTGCTACCTGGGGTTATCACAGATACGCAGTATTTT.

The chain uses TRBV20-1 and TRBJ1-2; D is uncertain. Trimming cost V 1 base and J 1 base, with 16 bases left between them. Germline CDR1 is DFQATT and CDR2 is SNEGSKA (reference sequence). CDR3 length equals 16 residues. CDR3 in DNA: TGCAGTGCTAGAGGGACCTCCCGGGAGTTTAACTATGGCTACACCTTC. Translated: CSARGTSREFNYGYTF.

The V gene is TRBV4-1, the J gene TRBJ1-1, with 9 bases aligning to TRBD1. CDR1 MGHRA and CDR2 YSYEKL come from the germline V gene. Germline trimming cut 4 bases from V and 0 bases from J; bases unmatched to any gene: 3. The CDR3 totals 15 residues. CDR3 residues: CASSPWDRVNTEAFF. CDR3 bases: TGCGCCAGCAGCCCCTGGGACAGGGTGAACACTGAAGCTTTCTTT.

Of note for this clonotype: This may come from a read error, since a much larger clone is one base off. The CDR3 loop is CAISDLAGGNTGELFF. DNA for the CDR3: TGTGCCATCAGTGATTTAGCGGGGGGGAACACCGGGGAGCTGTTTTTT. This chain joins TRBV2 and TRBJ2-2; 10 bases are a match to TRBD2. This CDR3 is 16 amino acids long. Germline CDR1 and CDR2: SNHLY and FYNNEI.

This clonotype was counted between two and nine times. The chain has TRBV6-5 and TRBJ2-5, with 7 bases that match TRBD2. The CDR3 covers 15 residues. Germline CDR1 MNHEY, CDR2 SVGAGI. With 6 bases clipped from V and 0 bases from J, the junction kept 7 bases outside the gene matches. CDR3: CASSSFGGNQETQYF. The CDR3 nucleotides are TGTGCCAGCAGCTCCTTCGGGGGGAACCAAGAGACCCAGTACTTC.

The V and J genes are TRBV7-6 and TRBJ2-1; 7 bases fit TRBD1. V gave up 5 bases and J gave up 3 bases; unmatched junction bases: 7. The CDR3 runs to 15 residues. CDR1 and CDR2 from the germline V gene are SGHVS and FNYEAQ. In DNA form, the CDR3 reads TGTGCCAGCAGCCCCGGGACAGCGGTCTACAATGAGCAGTTCTTC. Amino acids: CASSPGTAVYNEQFF.

This clonotype was counted a few times. This sequence joins TRBV14 and TRBJ2-1; D unclear. The germline V gene has CDR1 SGHDN and CDR2 FVKESK. CDR3 size: 10 residues. Trimming cost V 4 bases and J 14 bases, with 9 bases left between them. For the CDR3, the DNA is TGTGCCAGCAGCCCCTCCGGCGAGTTCTTC. This encodes CASSPSGEFF.

J is TRBJ2-4 and V is TRBV10-3; 7 bases line up with TRBD1. Losses at the gene ends were 4 bases for V and 5 bases for J; bases not matched to a gene: 2. The CDR3 is 13 amino acids. Germline lookup yields CDR1 ENHRY and CDR2 SYGVKD. The CDR3 nucleotides read TGTGCCATCAGTGCAGGGACAGAAAACATTCAGTACTTC. This gives the protein CAISAGTENIQYF.

This chain joins TRBV15 and TRBJ2-1, with D unclear. V was shortened by 5 bases and J by 3 bases, with 5 bases between the two germline ends. This CDR3 is 12 amino acids long. The germline V gene encodes CDR1 LNHNV and CDR2 YYDKDF (reference sequence). CDR3: CATSFIYNEQFF. Written as DNA, the CDR3 is TGTGCCACCAGCTTTATCTACAATGAGCAGTTCTTC.

At least ten counts were recorded for this clonotype. The gene calls are TRBV7-9 and TRBJ1-1; D possibly corresponds to TRBD1 (5 bases). The V gene's germline CDR1 is SEHNR and CDR2 FQNEAQ (reference sequence). The ends were cut back, 5 bases at V and 5 bases at J, with 9 bases in the middle. The CDR3 consists of 12 residues. The CDR3 region is CASSPGQTEAFF. For the CDR3, the DNA is TGTGCCAGCAGCCCCGGACAAACTGAAGCTTTCTTT. The whole variable domain, filled in from reference TRBV7-9 and TRBJ1-1, reads DTGVSQNPRHKITKRGQNVTFRCDPISEHNRLYWYRQTLGQGPEFLTYFQNEAQLEKSRLLSDRFSAERPKGSFSTLEIQRTEQGDSAMYLCASSPGQTEAFFGQGTRLTVV.

This clonotype has a handful of counts. The chain recombines TRBV4-1 with TRBJ2-7; tentative D call: TRBD1 (6 bases). The germline CDR1 and CDR2 sequences are MGHRA and YSYEKL. V was shortened by 4 bases and J by 6 bases, with 13 bases between the two germline ends. The CDR3 contains 13 residues. CDR3 bases: TGCGCCAGCAGCCCCAACAGGGAAGGCGAGCAGTACTTC. The encoded protein is CASSPNREGEQYF.

This clonotype was seen a few times. V and J are TRBV6-2 or TRBV6-3 and TRBJ2-1; no definite D call. V lost 2 bases, J lost 9 bases, and 8 bases lay in between. The CDR3 is 12 amino acids. Germline V gene data show CDR1 as MNHEY and CDR2 as SVGEGT. The CDR3 nucleotides read TGTGCCAGCAGTTACGGATCCGGTGAGCAGTTCTTC. It is translated as CASSYGSGEQFF.

This clonotype was detected only a few times. The chain joins TRBV4-3 to TRBJ2-2; D is unclear. Germline V gives CDR1 LGHNA, CDR2 YSLEER. The CDR3 has 14 amino acids. Trimming took 1 base from V and 6 from J, leaving 9 bases between them. DNA for the CDR3: TGCGCCAGCAGCCAAGTTGGTATGGCCGGGGAGCTGTTTTTT. Protein product: CASSQVGMAGELFF.

Only a few counts were recorded for this clonotype. This chain uses TRBV12-3 or TRBV12-4 with TRBJ2-3; D not certain. This CDR3 is 15 amino acids long. Trimming cost V 7 bases and J 2 bases, with 16 bases left between them. CDR3 loop: CASTPAFSITDTQYF. The CDR3 DNA is TGTGCCAGCACCCCAGCCTTTTCCATCACAGATACGCAGTATTTT.

This clonotype showed up just a few times. This chain links TRBV6-5 with TRBJ1-2; possible D gene TRBD1, 5 bases. CDR3 length: 13 residues. Germline CDR1 MNHEY, CDR2 SVGAGI. V was shortened by 2 bases and J by 7 bases, with 11 bases between the two germline ends. CDR3 nucleotides: TGTGCCAGCAGTTACCAAGGGGCGGTTGGCTACACCTTC. It is translated as CASSYQGAVGYTF.

This clonotype was observed a handful of times. This chain joins TRBV29-1 and TRBJ1-2, with TRBD1 matching over 8 bases. The germline V gene has CDR1 SQVTM and CDR2 ANQGSEA. The CDR3 length is 13 residues. The J segment lost 1 base and the V segment lost 7 bases, leaving 5 bases of the junction unmatched. The DNA for the CDR3 is TGCAGCGGGGGACAGGAAAGTAACTATGGCTACACCTTC. This gives the protein CSGGQESNYGYTF.

This clonotype was observed a few times. This chain uses TRBV7-9 with TRBJ2-5; TRBD1 might be the D (6 bases). Trimming cost V 5 bases and J 1 base, with 14 bases left between them. Germline V gene sequence: CDR1 SEHNR, CDR2 FQNEAQ (reference sequence). The CDR3 sequence is 15 residues long. This chain's CDR3 is CASSNGQSLQETQYF. The CDR3 DNA reads TGTGCCAGCAGCAACGGACAGTCCCTCCAAGAGACCCAGTACTTC.

The chain recombines TRBV11-2 with TRBJ1-1, with D unclear. Trimming took 1 base from V and 1 from J, leaving 10 bases between them. In germline, CDR1 is SGHAT, CDR2 FQNNGV. This CDR3 is 15 amino acids long. The CDR3 loop reads CASSLGGWGNTEAFF. For the CDR3, the DNA is TGTGCCAGCAGCTTAGGAGGCTGGGGGAACACTGAAGCTTTCTTT.

CDR3 sequence: CASSILDSGTEAFF. Here the CDR3 DNA reads TGTGCCAGTAGTATACTCGACAGCGGGACTGAAGCTTTCTTT. The genes are TRBV19 and TRBJ1-1, with a possible D match to TRBD1 (5 bases). Germline values: CDR1 LNHDA, CDR2 SQIVND (reference sequence). The CDR3 runs 14 residues. Trimming took 2 bases from V and 5 from J, leaving 12 bases between them.

CDR3 bases: TGCGCCAGCAGCCAAGATAAGAGTGGCGGGGGACAATACGAGCAGTACTTC. Encoded protein: CASSQDKSGGGQYEQYF. This chain uses TRBV4-1 with TRBJ2-7, with D perhaps matching TRBD2 (7 bases). Deletions cut 0 bases from V and 4 bases from J, with 19 bases between. The CDR3 consists of 17 residues. Germline values: CDR1 MGHRA, CDR2 YSYEKL.

This clonotype was detected many times. The chain recombines TRBV27 with TRBJ2-1; perhaps TRBD1 as D (5 bases). Per the germline V gene, CDR1 is MNHEY and CDR2 is SMNVEV (reference sequence). The germline V and J ends were trimmed by 11 bases and 3 bases, with 14 bases remaining between them. The CDR3 runs 13 residues. CDR3 coding DNA: TGTGCCTCCCGACAGTCTGGCTACAATGAGCAGTTCTTC. Its translation is CASRQSGYNEQFF.

The chain has TRBV27 and TRBJ2-1, with TRBD2 matching 9 bases. CDR3 size: 14 residues. After removal of 4 bases from V and 8 bases from J, the junction contained 6 bases not matched to a gene. The germline CDR1 and CDR2 sequences are MNHEY and SMNVEV (reference sequence). The CDR3 DNA reads TGTGCCAGCAGTTCTCTAGCGGGGTACGATGAGCAGTTCTTC. It translates to CASSSLAGYDEQFF.

This rearrangement joins TRBV18 to TRBJ1-5; TRBD1 aligns across 11 bases. The germline CDR1 and CDR2 sequences are KGHSH and LQKENI. With V trimmed by 8 bases and J by 1 base, 4 bases remained unmatched. This CDR3 region has 15 residues. CDR3 amino acids: CASTRDRGSNQPQHF. DNA for the CDR3: TGTGCCAGCACGAGGGACAGGGGGAGCAATCAGCCCCAGCATTTT.

This clonotype was detected a few times. J is TRBJ2-7 and V is TRBV20-1; TRBD1 matches 8 bases. CDR1 is DFQATT and CDR2 is SNEGSKA in the germline V gene (reference sequence). This CDR3 has 13 residues. Trimming at V came to 3 bases and at J to 5 bases, leaving 6 bases not matched to a gene. CDR3 bases: TGCAGTGCTAGGCAGGGGGCAGGTAACGAGCAGTACTTC. The encoded protein is CSARQGAGNEQYF.

The CDR3 region has the DNA TGTGCCAGCATGCTAGGACAGGGGTTAGGAGAGCAGTACGTC. This translates into CASMLGQGLGEQYV. The J gene is TRBJ2-7, the V gene TRBV6-5; TRBD1 matches at 9 bases. CDR1 is MNHEY, CDR2 SVGAGI, per germline. CDR3 length equals 14 residues. The V segment lost 7 bases and the J segment 7 bases; nucleotides outside the gene matches: 11.

The chain is built from TRBV12-3 or TRBV12-4 and TRBJ1-1; D may be TRBD1 (5 bases). This CDR3 comprises 13 residues. The V end lost 3 bases, the J end lost 1 base, and 6 bases lay between the germline ends. The DNA of the CDR3 is TGTGCCAGCAGTTTTGACAGGAACACTGAAGCTTTCTTT. As protein: CASSFDRNTEAFF.

The V gene is TRBV24-1, the J gene TRBJ2-1; possible D gene TRBD2, 6 bases. The ends were cut back, 3 bases at V and 6 bases at J, with 8 bases in the middle. Germline CDR1 is KGHDR and CDR2 is SFDVKD. The CDR3 sequence is 13 residues long. This CDR3 reads CATSDRGFNEQFF. For the CDR3, the DNA is TGTGCCACCAGTGATCGGGGGTTCAATGAGCAGTTCTTC.

This CDR3 is CASSRGRVEAYEQYF. In nucleotides, the CDR3 is TGCGCCAGCAGCCGGGGGAGGGTCGAAGCCTACGAGCAGTACTTC. This chain links TRBV4-3 with TRBJ2-7, with 7 bases aligning to TRBD2. Germline assignment: CDR1 LGHNA and CDR2 YSLEER. This CDR3 is built from 15 residues. The V gene end was trimmed by 4 bases and the J gene end by 2 bases; junction bases not matched to a gene: 8.

This clonotype was recorded many times. V is TRBV4-3 and J is TRBJ2-1; no clear D. This CDR3 contains 15 residues. V was shortened by 1 base and J by 4 bases, with 11 bases between the two germline ends. CDR1 is LGHNA and CDR2 is YSLEER in the germline V gene. This CDR3 reads CASSQGTARYNEQFF. In DNA, the CDR3 is TGCGCCAGCAGCCAAGGTACTGCGCGGTACAATGAGCAGTTCTTC.